This T cell receptor beta chain stems from a study of shared clonotypes between healthy human individuals. Study-wide findings and caveats: As a rule, naive subsets had a larger estimated richness than memory subsets.

Deep level was the assay's run setting. Assay: immunoSEQ multiplex PCR; the TCRdb copy retains only in-frame clones and omits some. The table records about 2.2 million clones, around 93% of them present only once. As concerns this clone: Its specificity is not known.

Germline CDR1 MNHEY, CDR2 SMNVEV (reference sequence). The CDR3 has 12 amino acids. The V end lost 6 bases, the J end lost 6 bases, and 12 bases lay between the germline ends. CD8 cells classed as naive were CD45RO-negative and positively selected for CCR7, excluding terminally differentiated effector memory CD45RA+ cells. None of the donors, who were healthy HIV-negative adults, had recently had acute infections or vaccinations. This chain connects TRBV27 to TRBJ2-7, with D tentatively TRBD1 (6 bases). Sample: naive CD8+ T cells from PBMCs. The receptor's source is a young man in good health. Some clones in this sample may be carry-over from other donors' samples. The CDR3: CASRGGGLEQYF. The CDR3 DNA follows: TGTGCCAGCAGAGGGGGTGGTCTCGAGCAGTACTTC.